One T cell receptor beta chain is described in this entry. The antigen is not known. The entry originates in a study of Ad26.COV2.S vaccination and SARS-CoV-2 variants. Study outcomes and limitations: Breadth and depth estimates from TCRs may understate total T cell responses. Recipients of vaccine and of placebo showed similar breadth of their non-spike TCR repertoires.

The repertoire was sequenced with immunoSEQ multiplex PCR; TCRdb's copy has only in-frame clones and lacks some. Of some 190,000 clones in the sample, around nine tenths were seen once. This CDR3 is built from 13 residues. Germline V gives CDR1 KGHSH, CDR2 LQKENI. V was trimmed by 8 bases and J by 0 bases, leaving 11 bases between them. This clonotype was obtained from a human donor who had recovered from COVID-19. This specimen consisted of peripheral blood, obtained after recovery from COVID-19. V is TRBV18 and J is TRBJ2-7, with D unresolved. For the CDR3, the DNA is TGTGCCAGCGCCCCTAGTAGCTCCTACGAGCAGTACTTC. As protein: CASAPSSSYEQYF.